This TCR beta chain was profiled in a study of blood T cell repertoires in COVID-19. The data were produced by immunoSEQ multiplex PCR, yet TCRdb's version contains in-frame clones alone and is incomplete. The profile shows about 200,000 clones, 85% to 90% of them singletons. Looked up from germline, CDR1 is KGHSH and CDR2 is LQKENI. J lost 4 bases, V lost 3 bases, and 4 bases had no gene match. The CDR3 has 16 amino acids. Participant-given clinical history determined each cohort assignment. V is TRBV18 and J is TRBJ2-1; 12 bases match TRBD2. The specimen was PBMCs or T cells enriched from blood (not recorded which). The source is a woman aged 40-49 years with acute COVID-19. The CDR3 loop reads CASSPRTSGTYNEQFF. The CDR3 region has the DNA TGTGCCAGCTCACCCCGGACTAGCGGGACGTACAATGAGCAGTTCTTC.